Listed below are T cell receptor beta chains from one sample, sequenced in a study of T cell repertoires in cytomegalovirus infection. Their antigens are not known. From the reads, TCRdb called clonotypes with MiXCR, one entry per CDR3 protein. There are 450,000 to 650,000 distinct CDR3 sequences in the sample; roughly 43% occur only once, and over 45% lies in the top ten. The material was cultured PBMCs, obtained from culture after CMV antigen stimulation. These receptors were collected from a human donor in good health (CMV status not recorded). Some clones in this sample may be carry-over from other donors' samples. Both conserved end residues are part of each CDR3. D genes are given only for firm matches. Clone size is shown for a subset of rows, as once, few, many or a class of expanded clone.

D gene	V gene	J gene	clone size	CDR3 protein	CDR3 DNA
TRBD2	TRBV7-2	TRBJ2-7	once	CANSSSGGGTYEQYF	TGTGCCAACAGCTCTAGCGGGGGGGGAACCTACGAGCAGTACTTC
NA	TRBV7-9	TRBJ2-2	few	CASSHPPGRGLAGELFF	TGTGCCAGCAGCCATCCCCCGGGGAGGGGGTTGGCCGGGGAGCTGTTTTTT
TRBD2	TRBV7-2	TRBJ2-1	few	CASSSRVSGYNEQFF	TGTGCCAGCAGCTCCCGGGTTAGCGGGTACAATGAGCAGTTCTTC
NA	TRBV20-1	TRBJ2-5	few	CSASSRGIPQETQYF	TGCAGTGCTAGTTCCCGGGGGATACCCCAAGAGACCCAGTACTTC
TRBD2	TRBV7-2	TRBJ2-3	many	CASSVRDYTDTQYF	TGTGCCAGCAGCGTCCGGGACTACACAGATACGCAGTATTTT
NA	TRBV20-1	TRBJ2-7	once	CSALVGRTSSYEQYF	TGCAGTGCCCTGGTGGGCAGGACAAGCTCCTACGAGCAGTACTTC
TRBD1	TRBV19	TRBJ2-2	NA	CASSPGQGAWELFF	TGTGCCAGTAGTCCAGGACAGGGGGCCTGGGAGCTGTTTTTT
NA	TRBV7-8	TRBJ2-7	few	CASSLAMGPYEQYF	TGTGCCAGCAGCTTAGCGATGGGACCCTACGAGCAGTACTTC
TRBD1	TRBV6-6	TRBJ1-2	NA	CASLGQGAGGYTF	TGTGCCAGTTTGGGACAGGGGGCTGGCGGCTACACCTTC
NA	TRBV20-1	TRBJ1-4	NA	CSAPLRAEKLFF	TGCAGTGCCCCGTTGCGCGCTGAAAAACTGTTTTTT
TRBD1	TRBV7-2	TRBJ2-1	NA	CASSQPGQGSSYNEQFF	TGTGCCAGCAGCCAACCGGGACAGGGGAGCTCCTACAATGAGCAGTTCTTC
NA	TRBV19	TRBJ1-5	NA	CASSIGQGQPQHF	TGTGCCAGTAGTATAGGGCAAGGACAGCCCCAGCATTTT
TRBD2	TRBV12-3/TRBV12-4	TRBJ2-1	NA	CASSFRSWGAGGRGFYEQFF	TGTGCCAGCAGTTTCCGATCGTGGGGCGCGGGGGGGAGGGGTTTCTATGAGCAGTTCTTC
TRBD1	TRBV15	TRBJ1-4	NA	CATRAGTGGSWEKLFF	TGTGCCACGAGAGCCGGGACAGGGGGCTCGTGGGAAAAACTGTTTTTT
NA	TRBV19	TRBJ2-7	NA	CASSIGGGGPHYEQYF	TGTGCCAGTAGTATAGGTGGCGGAGGCCCTCACTACGAGCAGTACTTC
TRBD1	TRBV4-1	TRBJ1-4	NA	CASNFRQGTNEKLFF	TGCGCCAGCAACTTCAGACAGGGCACTAATGAAAAACTGTTTTTT
NA	TRBV5-6	TRBJ2-1	NA	CASHEAILNEQFF	TGTGCCAGCCACGAGGCTATCTTAAATGAGCAGTTCTTC
TRBD1	TRBV7-9	TRBJ2-5	few	CASSVGQGVKKTQYF	TGTGCCAGCAGCGTGGGACAGGGGGTGAAAAAGACCCAGTACTTC
TRBD2	TRBV7-2	TRBJ2-2	few	CASSSSRLAGAAGELFF	TGTGCCAGCAGCTCAAGCCGACTAGCGGGAGCGGCCGGGGAGCTGTTTTTT
TRBD1	TRBV10-3	TRBJ2-2	once	CATGQGARLNTGELFF	TGTGCCACCGGACAGGGGGCGCGGCTGAACACCGGGGAGCTGTTTTTT
NA	TRBV11-2	TRBJ2-5	few	CASSALRARAETQYF	TGTGCCAGCAGCGCCCTCCGGGCGAGGGCAGAGACCCAGTACTTC
NA	TRBV6-2/TRBV6-3	TRBJ2-4	few	CASGLDLNIQYF	TGTGCCAGCGGGTTGGACCTAAACATTCAGTACTTC
TRBD1	TRBV6-1	TRBJ1-5	few	CASSNDRGGYSNQPQHF	TGTGCCAGCAGTAACGACAGGGGCGGATATAGCAATCAGCCCCAGCATTTT
TRBD1	TRBV11-2	TRBJ2-3	NA	CASSYTKDGTGDDTQYF	TGTGCCAGCAGCTATACCAAAGATGGGACAGGTGACGATACGCAGTATTTT
NA	TRBV12-3/TRBV12-4	TRBJ1-3	NA	CASSLRLQGGNTIYF	TGTGCCAGCAGTTTACGGTTACAGGGAGGAAACACCATATATTTT
NA	TRBV20-1	TRBJ2-3	NA	CSARDWVTRDTQYF	TGCAGTGCTAGAGATTGGGTGACGCGGGATACGCAGTATTTT
TRBD2	TRBV6-2/TRBV6-3	TRBJ2-7	few	CASSSGLAGGRSSYEQYF	TGTGCCAGCAGCTCGGGACTAGCGGGAGGCCGGAGCTCCTACGAGCAGTACTTC
TRBD2	TRBV4-1	TRBJ2-1	NA	CASRRGLAGGPNEQFF	TGCGCCAGCAGACGCGGACTAGCGGGAGGGCCCAATGAGCAGTTCTTC
NA	TRBV2	TRBJ2-3	once	CASSYRSASTDTQYF	TGTGCCAGCAGTTATCGGAGTGCTAGCACAGATACGCAGTATTTT
NA	TRBV7-6	TRBJ2-1	many	CASSSRRGSSYNEQFF	TGTGCCAGCAGCTCCCGTCGTGGGAGCTCCTACAATGAGCAGTTCTTC
NA	TRBV15	TRBJ2-5	once	CATRYREGSETQYF	TGTGCCACCCGCTACAGGGAGGGGTCAGAGACCCAGTACTTC
NA	TRBV7-6	TRBJ1-2	few	CASSSGRSFSNYGYTF	TGTGCCAGCAGCTCCGGACGGTCCTTCTCTAACTATGGCTACACCTTC
NA	TRBV12-3/TRBV12-4	TRBJ2-1	NA	CASIADGVYNEQFF	TGTGCCAGCATTGCAGACGGCGTTTATAATGAGCAGTTCTTC
NA	TRBV12-3/TRBV12-4	TRBJ2-1	few	CASSWYGQYNEQFF	TGTGCCAGCAGTTGGTATGGCCAATACAATGAGCAGTTCTTC
TRBD2	TRBV7-8	TRBJ2-3	few	CASSLAGGASDTQYF	TGTGCCAGCAGCCTAGCGGGGGGGGCCTCAGATACGCAGTATTTT
TRBD2	TRBV7-2	TRBJ2-1	many	CASSPGRIQRGSSYNEQFF	TGTGCCAGCAGCCCCGGGCGGATCCAGCGGGGGAGCTCCTACAATGAGCAGTTCTTC